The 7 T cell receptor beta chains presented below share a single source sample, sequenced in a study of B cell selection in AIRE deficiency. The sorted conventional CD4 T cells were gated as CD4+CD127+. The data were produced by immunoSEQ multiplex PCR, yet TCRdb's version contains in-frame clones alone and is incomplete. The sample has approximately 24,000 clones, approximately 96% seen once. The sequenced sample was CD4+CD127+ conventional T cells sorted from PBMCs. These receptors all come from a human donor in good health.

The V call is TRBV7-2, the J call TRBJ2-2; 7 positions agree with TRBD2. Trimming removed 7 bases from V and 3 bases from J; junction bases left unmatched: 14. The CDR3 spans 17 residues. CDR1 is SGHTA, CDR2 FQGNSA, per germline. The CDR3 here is CASTLNPPGRDTGELFF. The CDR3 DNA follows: TGTGCCAGCACCCTAAACCCCCCGGGGAGGGACACCGGGGAGCTGTTTTTT.

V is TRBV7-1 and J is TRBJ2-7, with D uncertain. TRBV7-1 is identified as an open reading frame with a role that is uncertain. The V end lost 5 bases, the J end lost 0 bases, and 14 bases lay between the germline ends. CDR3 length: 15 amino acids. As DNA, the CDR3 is TGTGCCAGCAGCCCGACACGTATAAGCTCCTACGAGCAGTACTTC. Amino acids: CASSPTRISSYEQYF.

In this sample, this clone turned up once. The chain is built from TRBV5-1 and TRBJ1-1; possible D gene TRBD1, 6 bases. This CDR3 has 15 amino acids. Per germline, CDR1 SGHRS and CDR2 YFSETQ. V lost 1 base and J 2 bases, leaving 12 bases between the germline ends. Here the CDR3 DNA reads TGCGCCAGCAGCTTGATCGGACAGATAAACACTGAAGCTTTCTTT. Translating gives CASSLIGQINTEAFF.

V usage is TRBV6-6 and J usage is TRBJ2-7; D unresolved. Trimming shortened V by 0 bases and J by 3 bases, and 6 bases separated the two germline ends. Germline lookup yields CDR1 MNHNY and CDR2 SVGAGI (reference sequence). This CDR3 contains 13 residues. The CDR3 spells CASSYSAGYEQYF. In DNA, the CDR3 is TGTGCCAGCAGTTACTCTGCCGGCTACGAGCAGTACTTC.

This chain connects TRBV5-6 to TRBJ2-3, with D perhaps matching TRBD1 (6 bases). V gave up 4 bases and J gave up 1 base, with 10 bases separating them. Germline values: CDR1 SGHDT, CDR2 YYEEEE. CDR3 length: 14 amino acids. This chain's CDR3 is CASSEQGRTDTQYF. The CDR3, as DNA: TGTGCCAGCAGCGAGCAGGGGCGCACAGATACGCAGTATTTT.

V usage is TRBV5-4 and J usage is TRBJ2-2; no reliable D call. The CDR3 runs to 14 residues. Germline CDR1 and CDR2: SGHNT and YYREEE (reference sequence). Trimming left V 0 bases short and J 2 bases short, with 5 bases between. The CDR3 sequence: CASSLGFNTGELFF. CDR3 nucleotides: TGTGCCAGCAGCTTGGGCTTTAACACCGGGGAGCTGTTTTTT.

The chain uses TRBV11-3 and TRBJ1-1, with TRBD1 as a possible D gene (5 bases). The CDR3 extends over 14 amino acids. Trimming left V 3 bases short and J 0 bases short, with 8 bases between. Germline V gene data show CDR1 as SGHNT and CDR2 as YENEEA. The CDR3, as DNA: TGTGCCAGCAGCTTTGCGGGACTGAACACTGAAGCTTTCTTT. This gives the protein CASSFAGLNTEAFF.